This T cell receptor beta chain was captured in a study of blood T cell repertoires in COVID-19. The overall study: T cells, B-cell-depleted T cells, or PBMCs provided the cDNA or gDNA that served as material.

This CDR3 has 16 residues. Per germline, CDR1 MGHRA and CDR2 YSYEKL. Germline trimming cut 1 base from V and 3 bases from J; bases unmatched to any gene: 6. Original handling: Reference gene primers were amplified, and this amplification served to estimate nucleated cell counts. The data were produced by immunoSEQ multiplex PCR, yet TCRdb's version contains in-frame clones alone and is incomplete. That table is the source of V, J and clone size, and D and trimming were worked out from the DNA. The sample records hundreds of thousands of clones, around 86% being singletons. The chain employs TRBV4-1 and TRBJ2-1, with 7 bases fitting TRBD2. The TCR sequence derives from a woman between 45 and 60 years old who had recovered from COVID-19. Sequenced sample: PBMCs or T cells enriched from blood (not recorded which). The CDR3 sequence: CASSQVGASGYNEQFF. For the CDR3, the DNA is TGCGCCAGCAGCCAAGTTGGAGCTAGCGGCTACAATGAGCAGTTCTTC.